This T cell receptor beta chain stems from a study of blood T cell repertoires in COVID-19. Study-level background: COVID-19 samples collected from the United States, Italy and Spain covered acute and convalescent phases.

In the original analysis: Counts of nucleated cells, estimated from reference gene primer amplification, were obtained. The table came from immunoSEQ multiplex PCR; TCRdb's copy has only in-frame clones and leaves some out. The V and J calls and clone size were taken over from that table, and D and trimming were inferred from the DNA. The sample lists approximately 190,000 clones; 88% were seen once. This CDR3 region has 13 residues. Germline V gene data show CDR1 as SGHTA and CDR2 as FQGNSA. V was shortened by 4 bases and J by 4 bases, with 8 bases between the two germline ends. The source is a woman in her thirties or forties who had recovered from COVID-19. V is TRBV7-2 and J is TRBJ1-5, with TRBD1 as a possible D gene (6 bases). The sample comprised peripheral blood. The CDR3 nucleotides are TGTGCCAGCAGCTCACAGGGTAATCAGCCCCAGCATTTT. The encoded protein is CASSSQGNQPQHF.